This section outlines one T cell receptor beta chain sequence together with its context. This entry is derived from a study of glioma-infiltrating T cells after dendritic cell vaccination. Time point: after dendritic cell vaccination, including at tumor progression/relapse. Profiling relied on immunoSEQ multiplex PCR, and the TCRdb table lists in-frame clones only, not all of them. Of 55,000 to 75,000 clones detected, approximately 80% appear once; the ten largest clones hold approximately 14%. The CDR3 consists of 15 residues. Germline V gives CDR1 SGDLS, CDR2 YYNGEE. Trimming cost V 5 bases and J 3 bases; bases outside gene matches: 8.

This clonotype was obtained from a human donor with glioblastoma. The sample here was blood, taken after dendritic cell vaccination. The chain uses TRBV9 and TRBJ2-3, with 8 bases matching TRBD2. CDR3 in DNA: TGTGCCAGCAGTGCGGGGGGTACAACGACAGATACGCAGTATTTT. This sequence encodes CASSAGGTTTDTQYF.